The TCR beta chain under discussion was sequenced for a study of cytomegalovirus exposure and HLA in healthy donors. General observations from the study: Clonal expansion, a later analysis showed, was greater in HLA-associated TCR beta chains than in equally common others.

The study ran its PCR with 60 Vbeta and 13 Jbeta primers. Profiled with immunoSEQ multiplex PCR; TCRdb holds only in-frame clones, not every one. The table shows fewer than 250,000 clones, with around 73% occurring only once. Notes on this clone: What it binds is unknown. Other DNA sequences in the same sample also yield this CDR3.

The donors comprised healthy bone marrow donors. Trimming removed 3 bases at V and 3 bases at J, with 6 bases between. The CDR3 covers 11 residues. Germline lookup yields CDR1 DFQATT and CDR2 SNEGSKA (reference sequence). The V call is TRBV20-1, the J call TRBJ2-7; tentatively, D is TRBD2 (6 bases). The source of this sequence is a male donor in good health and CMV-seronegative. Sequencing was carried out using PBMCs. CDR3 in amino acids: CSASSGYEQYF. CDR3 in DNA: TGCAGTGCTAGTAGCGGCTACGAGCAGTACTTC.